The 18 T cell receptor beta chains below come from one sample, sequenced in a study of OX40 agonist ivuxolimab in advanced cancers. TCRdb's table, derived via immunoSEQ multiplex PCR, lists solely in-frame clones and lacks some. The sample comprises 30,000 or so clones, about 80% of which are singletons, and over 8.5% rests with the top ten. The sample was CD4+ or CD8+ T cells sorted from blood, taken in a trial of the OX40 agonist ivuxolimab. These receptors were taken from an adult with an advanced solid tumor such as melanoma, head and neck, liver or kidney cancer.

The chain combines TRBV4-1 with TRBJ1-6; possible D gene TRBD1, 5 bases. The CDR3 sequence is 16 residues long. Trimming shortened V by 1 base and J by 6 bases, and 13 bases separated the two germline ends. The germline CDR1 and CDR2 sequences are MGHRA and YSYEKL. The CDR3: CASSQGGTVVNSPLHF. The CDR3 nucleotides are TGCGCCAGCAGCCAAGGAGGGACGGTGGTTAATTCACCCCTCCACTTT.

The chain links TRBV19 to TRBJ2-1; D gene uncertain. The germline gives CDR1 LNHDA, CDR2 SQIVND (reference sequence). CDR3 size: 15 residues. V was trimmed by 7 bases and J by 7 bases, leaving 20 bases between them. Written as DNA, the CDR3 is TGTGCCAGTACCTCAGGTTCGTCGTTTGGAAATGAGCAGTTCTTC. Its translation: CASTSGSSFGNEQFF.

The gene calls are TRBV5-4 and TRBJ1-5; D remains unclear. V was trimmed by 2 bases and J by 4 bases, leaving 4 bases between them. This CDR3 comprises 12 residues. In germline, CDR1 is SGHNT, CDR2 YYREEE (reference sequence). The CDR3 region is CASSFPNQPQHF. In nucleotides, the CDR3 is TGTGCCAGCAGCTTCCCAAATCAGCCCCAGCATTTT.

V is TRBV27 and J is TRBJ1-1; TRBD1 matches 8 bases. The CDR3 runs to 11 residues. The germline V gene encodes CDR1 MNHEY and CDR2 SMNVEV (reference sequence). V lost 6 bases, J lost 6 bases, and 0 bases stayed unmatched. The CDR3 region has the DNA TGTGCCAGCAGACAGGGGGCTGAAGCTTTCTTT. The encoded protein is CASRQGAEAFF.

The V gene is TRBV4-2, the J gene TRBJ1-4, with D perhaps TRBD1 (6 bases). The CDR3 runs to 15 residues. From germline, CDR1 is LGHNA and CDR2 YNFKEQ. Trimming shortened V by 4 bases and J by 8 bases, and 17 bases separated the two germline ends. Written as DNA, the CDR3 is TGTGCCAGCAGCCCGCTGCAGGGGCTCGGGGAAAAACTGTTTTTT. Amino acids: CASSPLQGLGEKLFF.

The CDR3 here is CASSESGANTGELFF. The CDR3 coding sequence is TGTGCCAGCAGTGAATCGGGGGCGAACACCGGGGAGCTGTTTTTT. The chain recombines TRBV6-1 with TRBJ2-2, with TRBD2 as a possible D gene (6 bases). CDR3 length equals 15 residues. V lost 2 bases and J lost 0, with 7 bases in between. The germline gives CDR1 MNHNS, CDR2 SASEGT.

The CDR3 bases are TGTGCCAGCAGCGCTGAATGGCTCAGGGATGGCTACACCTTC. This encodes CASSAEWLRDGYTF. V and J are TRBV13 and TRBJ1-2, with D perhaps matching TRBD1 (5 bases). The germline V gene encodes CDR1 PRHDT and CDR2 FYEKMQ (reference sequence). The ends were cut back, 5 bases at V and 6 bases at J, with 16 bases in the middle. The CDR3 sequence is 14 residues long.

The chain recombines TRBV9 with TRBJ2-1; 15 nucleotides align to TRBD2. Germline V gene lookup returns CDR1 SGDLS and CDR2 YYNGEE. The CDR3 consists of 19 residues. The V gene end was trimmed by 6 bases and the J gene end by 0 bases; junction bases not matched to a gene: 10. The CDR3 sequence: CASNAGGLAGGRSYNEQFF. Written as DNA, the CDR3 is TGTGCCAGCAACGCCGGGGGACTAGCGGGGGGCCGCTCCTACAATGAGCAGTTCTTC.

The chain couples TRBV7-6 to TRBJ1-3, with D perhaps matching TRBD1 (5 bases). The CDR3 runs to 19 residues. Trimming took off 0 bases at V and 0 bases at J, with 18 bases between the two ends. Germline V CDR1 and CDR2: SGHVS, FNYEAQ. CDR3 protein: CASSLAGEHGGLSGNTIYF. In DNA, the CDR3 is TGTGCCAGCAGCTTAGCAGGGGAACACGGGGGTCTCTCTGGAAACACCATATATTTT.

The chain links TRBV9 to TRBJ1-6; D possibly corresponds to TRBD1 (5 bases). Germline V gives CDR1 SGDLS, CDR2 YYNGEE. The CDR3 is 14 residues long. Trimming removed 0 bases at V and 6 bases at J, with 7 bases between. Written as DNA, the CDR3 is TGTGCCAGCAGCGTAGAAGGGGCTAATTCACCCCTCCACTTT. Translating gives CASSVEGANSPLHF.

The J gene is TRBJ1-2, the V gene TRBV14; D possibly corresponds to TRBD1 (5 bases). The V gene lost 3 bases and the J gene lost 7 bases, with 12 bases spanning the gap. The CDR3 runs to 13 residues. Germline V lookup: CDR1 SGHDN, CDR2 FVKESK. CDR3 amino acids: CASSHGRQRGYTF. The CDR3 coding sequence is TGTGCCAGCAGCCATGGTCGACAGCGTGGCTACACCTTC.

This sequence joins TRBV29-1 and TRBJ1-1, with TRBD1 identical over 8 bases. Germline lookup yields CDR1 SQVTM and CDR2 ANQGSEA. V gave up 4 bases and J gave up 8 bases; unmatched junction bases: 12. The CDR3 loop spans 14 amino acids. CDR3 protein: CSVGKDRAATEAFF. CDR3 coding DNA: TGCAGCGTTGGTAAGGACAGGGCCGCGACGGAAGCTTTCTTT.

The rearrangement links TRBV13 to TRBJ1-2; maybe TRBD1 (6 bases). CDR3 size: 14 residues. V was clipped by 0 bases and J by 5 bases, with 10 bases between them. The germline gives CDR1 PRHDT, CDR2 FYEKMQ (reference sequence). The CDR3 DNA reads TGTGCCAGCAGCTTAGGACAGGGTAGTTATGGCTACACCTTC. Its translation: CASSLGQGSYGYTF.

V usage is TRBV6-5 and J usage is TRBJ2-7; 7 bases match TRBD1. Germline V gene lookup returns CDR1 MNHEY and CDR2 SVGAGI. This CDR3 has 15 residues. The V gene end was trimmed by 3 bases and the J gene end by 3 bases; junction bases not matched to a gene: 8. In DNA, the CDR3 is TGTGCCAGCAGTTATGACAGGGAAGTTTACTACGAGCAGTACTTC. Its protein product is CASSYDREVYYEQYF.

The chain employs TRBV14 and TRBJ2-7, with a tentative D call TRBD1 (5 bases). V lost 0 bases to trimming and J lost 2 bases, with 5 bases between them. Germline CDR1 is SGHDN and CDR2 is FVKESK. The CDR3 loop spans 13 amino acids. The CDR3 loop reads CASSQETAYEQYF. The CDR3 bases are TGTGCCAGCAGCCAAGAGACAGCCTACGAGCAGTACTTC.

The CDR3 bases are TGTGCCAGCAACTCGACGGTAATTAATGAAAAACTGTTTTTT. Its protein product is CASNSTVINEKLFF. This sequence joins TRBV6-5 and TRBJ1-4; D unclear. The V end was cut by 7 bases, the J end by 4 bases, with 13 bases between. Germline assignment: CDR1 MNHEY and CDR2 SVGAGI. CDR3 length: 14 amino acids.

The rearrangement uses TRBV11-2 and TRBJ1-2; tentative D call: TRBD1 (6 bases). CDR3 length: 13 amino acids. Germline V CDR1 and CDR2: SGHAT, FQNNGV. The V and J ends lost 5 bases and 6 bases respectively, with 13 bases between them. CDR3 in DNA: TGTGCCAGCAGCCGCGGGACACCAGATGGCTACACCTTC. Protein product: CASSRGTPDGYTF.

The V call is TRBV7-9, the J call TRBJ2-1; D uncertain. The CDR3 consists of 14 residues. CDR1 is SEHNR and CDR2 is FQNEAQ in the germline V gene (reference sequence). Trimming removed 1 base at V and 3 bases at J, with 7 bases between. CDR3 in amino acids: CASSLVPGYNEQFF. DNA of the CDR3: TGTGCCAGCAGCTTAGTCCCAGGCTACAATGAGCAGTTCTTC.